The entry that follows covers one T cell receptor beta chain sequence. Its antigen is not identified. This specimen belongs to a study of OX40 agonist ivuxolimab in advanced cancers. Study-wide points: The average count of expanded clones was higher among CD8+ T cells than among CD4+.

Using immunoSEQ multiplex PCR, the repertoire was profiled, and TCRdb retains in-frame clones only, with some absent. The repertoire holds 68,000 or so clones, approximately 84% seen once, with more than 2% in the top ten. This CDR3 has 14 amino acids. CDR1 is SGHAT, CDR2 FQDESV, per germline (reference sequence). Trimming pared 6 bases from V and 4 bases from J, leaving 15 bases between. The timepoints at which blood was sampled were baseline, cycle 4 day 1, and cycle 7 day 1. V usage is TRBV11-1 and J usage is TRBJ1-1; the D gene is possibly TRBD1 (5 bases). The sequence derives from an adult with an advanced solid tumor such as melanoma, head and neck, liver or kidney cancer. The starting material was CD4+ or CD8+ T cells sorted from blood, obtained in a trial of the OX40 agonist ivuxolimab. This CDR3 is CASRDWEGSTEAFF. Written as DNA, the CDR3 is TGTGCCAGCAGGGATTGGGAGGGGAGCACTGAAGCTTTCTTT.